This TCR beta chain derives from a study of healthy donors' naive CD4 and CD8 T cells. After removal of 8 bases from V and 2 bases from J, the junction contained 3 bases not matched to a gene. The CDR3 consists of 13 residues. Per the germline V gene, CDR1 is LNHDA and CDR2 is SQIVND (reference sequence). A linear amplification protocol produced the TCR libraries from 500 ng of total RNA. Using its own MiXCR run on the reads, TCRdb lists one record per CDR3 protein. The sample comprises approximately 180,000 distinct CDR3 sequences, around 80% of which are singletons, and roughly 2.3% rests with the top ten.

This TCR came from a pool of human donors in good health; the sample pools cells from several healthy donors. The sequenced sample was naive CD4+ and CD8+ T cells sorted from blood, pooled from several donors. The chain joins TRBV19 to TRBJ1-2, with TRBD1 identical over 9 bases. CDR3 amino acids: CASGDRANYGYTF. For the CDR3, the DNA is TGTGCCAGTGGGGACAGGGCGAACTATGGCTACACCTTC.